The 25 T cell receptor beta chains below come from one sample, sequenced in a study of cytomegalovirus exposure and HLA in healthy donors. Both 60 Vbeta primers and 13 Jbeta primers went into the PCR. TCRdb keeps only in-frame clones here, not all; method: immunoSEQ multiplex PCR. The data hold about 120,000 clones, with roughly 87% observed a single time. Sequenced sample: PBMCs. These receptors were collected from a young woman in good health and CMV-seronegative.

CDR3 loop: CASSEWSGGERYEQYF. The CDR3 coding sequence is TGTGCCAGCAGTGAATGGTCGGGGGGGGAGCGCTACGAGCAGTACTTC. The V and J genes are TRBV2 and TRBJ2-7, with 8 bases fitting TRBD2. Germline loops: CDR1 SNHLY, CDR2 FYNNEI. Unmatched junction bases numbered 9, after V lost 2 bases and J lost 3 bases. The CDR3 is 16 amino acids.

J is TRBJ2-3 and V is TRBV2; tentative D call: TRBD2 (5 bases). The CDR3 is made up of 15 amino acids. Deletions cut 5 bases from V and 1 base from J, with 13 bases between. Germline V gene sequence: CDR1 SNHLY, CDR2 FYNNEI. In DNA, the CDR3 is TGTGCCAGCAGTCGCGAGGGCGCGGGCACAGATACGCAGTATTTT. Its protein product is CASSREGAGTDTQYF.

The gene calls are TRBV4-1 and TRBJ2-2, with 14 bases matching TRBD2. Looked up from germline, CDR1 is MGHRA and CDR2 is YSYEKL. V lost 6 bases and J lost 6; bases outside the gene matches: 6. This CDR3 is 16 amino acids long. The CDR3, as DNA: TGCGCCAGCAGTCAGACTAGCGGGAGGGCAGCCGGGGAGCTGTTTTTT. Its translation: CASSQTSGRAAGELFF.

This rearrangement joins TRBV5-1 to TRBJ2-1; D may be TRBD1 (6 bases). The CDR3 spans 12 residues. Trimming stripped 4 bases from V and 6 bases from J, with 8 bases between. The germline V gene encodes CDR1 SGHRS and CDR2 YFSETQ. Here the CDR3 DNA reads TGCGCCAGCAGCATAGGGGGCAATGAGCAGTTCTTC. Translated: CASSIGGNEQFF.

This clone was seen a few times. The V call is TRBV6-5, the J call TRBJ1-1; TRBD1 aligns across 7 bases. V was pared by 6 bases and J by 7 bases, with 14 bases of the junction left unmatched. The CDR3 consists of 15 residues. The germline V gene encodes CDR1 MNHEY and CDR2 SVGAGI. The CDR3 bases are TGTGCCAGCAGCCCCCGACAGGGTGTTTTGGATGAAGCTTTCTTT. This codes for CASSPRQGVLDEAFF.

V is TRBV19 and J is TRBJ1-2; TRBD1 aligns across 10 bases. The germline CDR1 and CDR2 sequences are LNHDA and SQIVND (reference sequence). The J segment lost 7 bases and the V segment lost 5 bases, leaving 10 bases of the junction unmatched. The CDR3 has 15 amino acids. The CDR3, as DNA: TGTGCCAGTAGTGCCCGGGACAGGGGCGCGCCTGGCTACACCTTC. This encodes CASSARDRGAPGYTF.

CDR3 DNA sequence: TGTGCCAGCAGTTACTCGCCCAGCGACAGCTCCTACGAGCAGTACTTC. This encodes CASSYSPSDSSYEQYF. This sequence joins TRBV6-5 and TRBJ2-7; D is perhaps TRBD1 (5 bases). The CDR3 is made up of 16 amino acids. V lost 0 bases to trimming and J lost 0 bases, with 12 bases between them. Germline values: CDR1 MNHEY, CDR2 SVGAGI.

The chain employs TRBV29-1 and TRBJ1-2; 8 nucleotides match TRBD1. Per germline, CDR1 SQVTM and CDR2 ANQGSEA. Trimming at V came to 6 bases and at J to 4 bases, leaving 13 bases not matched to a gene. This CDR3 contains 15 residues. The CDR3 spells CSVFAFGQGSYGYTF. CDR3 sequence (DNA): TGCAGCGTGTTTGCGTTCGGACAGGGATCCTATGGCTACACCTTC.

This sequence joins TRBV5-1 and TRBJ1-1; 9 nucleotides agree with TRBD1. Germline assignment: CDR1 SGHRS and CDR2 YFSETQ. V shed 7 bases and J 11 bases; nucleotides not matched to a gene: 9. CDR3 length: 12 residues. The CDR3 sequence: CASRSDRGNAFF. CDR3 coding DNA: TGCGCCAGCCGCTCCGACAGGGGGAACGCTTTCTTT.

The chain recombines TRBV10-3 with TRBJ2-7; a possible D gene is TRBD1 (5 bases). V lost 2 bases and J lost 6, with 8 bases in between. This CDR3 comprises 12 residues. Per germline, CDR1 ENHRY and CDR2 SYGVKD. The DNA for the CDR3 is TGTGCCATCAGTGAGACAGGTTTCGAGCAGTACTTC. Translation: CAISETGFEQYF.

The chain couples TRBV27 to TRBJ2-7; D unresolved. Trimming pared 8 bases from V and 3 bases from J, leaving 11 bases between. CDR3 length: 12 amino acids. The germline V gene encodes CDR1 MNHEY and CDR2 SMNVEV (reference sequence). Written as DNA, the CDR3 is TGTGCCAGCGCCCCGACTGGCTACGAGCAGTACTTC. Translating it yields CASAPTGYEQYF.

The chain is built from TRBV7-9 and TRBJ2-1; no reliable D call. Per germline, CDR1 SEHNR and CDR2 FQNEAQ (reference sequence). CDR3 length equals 15 residues. The ends were cut back, 7 bases at V and 1 base at J, with 14 bases in the middle. CDR3: CASTPVAESYNEQFF. CDR3 bases: TGTGCCAGCACCCCCGTTGCGGAGTCCTACAATGAGCAGTTCTTC.

This clone was observed a few times. V gene TRBV11-3 combines with J gene TRBJ1-1; D gene ambiguous. This CDR3 is 13 amino acids long. Per the germline V gene, CDR1 is SGHNT and CDR2 is YENEEA. The V and J ends lost 3 bases and 0 bases respectively, with 5 bases between them. CDR3: CASSFQLNTEAFF. CDR3 coding DNA: TGTGCCAGCAGCTTCCAATTGAACACTGAAGCTTTCTTT.

The chain is built from TRBV6-5 and TRBJ2-3; D is unclear. This CDR3 is 14 amino acids long. The germline CDR1 and CDR2 sequences are MNHEY and SVGAGI. V was cut by 2 bases and J by 2 bases, with 8 bases left in between. CDR3 DNA sequence: TGTGCCAGCAGTTACGCCGGAGTCACAGATACGCAGTATTTT. Translated: CASSYAGVTDTQYF.

The chain employs TRBV19 and TRBJ2-1, with TRBD1 as a possible D gene (7 bases). Trimming took 6 bases from V and 8 from J, leaving 14 bases between them. From germline, CDR1 is LNHDA and CDR2 SQIVND (reference sequence). The CDR3 loop spans 13 amino acids. DNA for the CDR3: TGTGCCAGTAGCTTACTCAGGGGGGATGAGCAGTTCTTC. This sequence encodes CASSLLRGDEQFF.

The gene calls are TRBV21-1 and TRBJ1-1; the table names TRBD1, a call not compared with the DNA. TRBV21-1 is termed a pseudogene. The CDR3 has 14 amino acids. The CDR3 here is CASRRDRGFNEAFF. The CDR3 DNA reads TGTGCCAGCAGGCGGGACAGGGGGTTCAATGAAGCTTTCTTT.

In its sample, this clone was seen once. This chain joins TRBV11-2 and TRBJ2-1; 9 bases match TRBD2. With 0 bases clipped from V and 6 bases from J, the junction kept 9 bases outside the gene matches. This CDR3 contains 17 residues. Germline V gives CDR1 SGHAT, CDR2 FQNNGV. The CDR3 DNA follows: TGTGCCAGCAGCTTAGAACCGTATGGCGGGAGGGTCAATGAGCAGTTCTTC. It yields the protein CASSLEPYGGRVNEQFF.

V and J are TRBV7-8 and TRBJ1-2; tentatively, D is TRBD1 (6 bases). Trimming shortened V by 1 base and J by 4 bases, and 13 bases separated the two germline ends. The CDR3 totals 15 residues. CDR1 SGHVS and CDR2 FQNEAQ come from the germline V gene. The CDR3 here is CASSLEAGVSYGYTF. CDR3 DNA sequence: TGTGCCAGCAGCTTAGAGGCAGGGGTTAGCTATGGCTACACCTTC. The full variable domain, with the rest looked up from reference TRBV7-8 and TRBJ1-2, is GAGVSQSPRYKVAKRGQDVALRCDPISGHVSLFWYQQALGQGPEFLTYFQNEAQLDKSGLPSDRFFAERPEGSVSTLKIQRTQQEDSAVYLCASSLEAGVSYGYTFGSGTRLTVV.

This sequence joins TRBV29-1 and TRBJ1-3; D unresolved. The V gene lost 3 bases and the J gene lost 0 bases, with 9 bases spanning the gap. The germline V gene has CDR1 SQVTM and CDR2 ANQGSEA. This CDR3 contains 14 residues. The CDR3 protein is CSVESGVSGNTIYF. In DNA, the CDR3 is TGCAGCGTTGAGAGCGGGGTCTCTGGAAACACCATATATTTT.

Notes on this clone: A junction boundary mismatches the germline segment, possibly from a read error. This sequence joins TRBV15 and TRBJ2-7; 7 nucleotides match TRBD1. The CDR3 has 11 amino acids. Germline CDR1 is LNHNV and CDR2 is YYDKDF (reference sequence). CDR3 region: CATSSGRGLDF. As DNA, the CDR3 is TGTGCCACCAGCAGCGGAAGGGGGCTAGATTTC.

In nucleotides, the CDR3 is TGTGCCAGCAGTGAATCGGGAGCTGATAGCAATCAGCCCCAGCATTTT. Its protein is CASSESGADSNQPQHF. This sequence joins TRBV2 and TRBJ1-5; the D is unclear. Trimming shortened V by 2 bases and J by 0 bases, and 11 bases separated the two germline ends. CDR1 is SNHLY, CDR2 FYNNEI, per germline. This CDR3 is built from 16 residues.

The V gene is TRBV7-2, the J gene TRBJ2-1; D ambiguous. There are 12 residues in the CDR3. V was trimmed by 1 base and J by 14 bases, leaving 12 bases between them. CDR1 SGHTA and CDR2 FQGNSA come from the germline V gene. Here the CDR3 DNA reads TGTGCCAGCAGCTTAGGGGCGCCCCCTAAGTTCTTC. It encodes CASSLGAPPKFF.

This chain uses TRBV5-4 with TRBJ1-1, with a weak D call TRBD1 (5 bases). Germline V gives CDR1 SGHNT, CDR2 YYREEE (reference sequence). The V gene lost 4 bases and the J gene lost 1 base, with 8 bases spanning the gap. This CDR3 has 13 amino acids. The CDR3 reads CASSPGQNTEAFF. The DNA for the CDR3 is TGTGCCAGCAGCCCCGGACAGAACACTGAAGCTTTCTTT.

The rearrangement joins TRBV7-9 to TRBJ2-5; 12 nucleotides agree with TRBD2. V trimming: 5 bases; J trimming: 4 bases; junction bases outside the gene matches: 5. This CDR3 is 15 amino acids long. Germline-derived CDR1 and CDR2 are SEHNR and FQNEAQ (reference sequence). CDR3 nucleotide sequence: TGTGCCAGCAGCCACCGACTAGCGGGGGCAGAGACCCAGTACTTC. Amino acid sequence: CASSHRLAGAETQYF.

In this sample, this clone turned up once. This chain joins TRBV30 and TRBJ1-2, with D possibly being TRBD1 (5 bases). Trimming pared 0 bases from V and 0 bases from J, leaving 14 bases between. The CDR3 is 16 amino acids. Germline-derived CDR1 and CDR2 are GTSNPN and SVGIG (reference sequence). The CDR3 here is CAWSVRWTRANYGYTF. CDR3 in DNA: TGTGCCTGGAGTGTACGCTGGACAAGAGCTAACTATGGCTACACCTTC.